The clone carrying this T cell receptor (beta chain) was recorded once. The antigen is not known. None of the donors, who were healthy HIV-negative adults, had recently had acute infections or vaccinations. CD45RA-negative memory and CD45RA+ naive subsets were split from the CD4+ cells. The data stem from a study of shared clonotypes between healthy human individuals. General observations from the study: The sharing of 5% to 6.5% of naive CD4 clonotypes was seen across a few donors.

Per the germline V gene, CDR1 is SGHTA and CDR2 is FQGNSA. This CDR3 contains 14 residues. V lost 5 bases and J lost 4; bases outside the gene matches: 7. Assay used: immunoSEQ multiplex PCR; TCRdb lists only in-frame clones, some missing. The sample lists a few million clones, approximately 92% occurring once. The V and J genes are TRBV7-2 and TRBJ1-2, with 7 bases identical to TRBD1. The sample consisted of naive CD4+ T cells sorted from blood. The subset denotes: CD45RA+ positively selected. The TCR originated in a man younger than 30 in good health. The DNA for the CDR3 is TGTGCCAGCAGCGCACCGGGACAGCGCTATGGCTACACCTTC. Residues: CASSAPGQRYGYTF.